This TCR beta chain came from a study of cytomegalovirus exposure and HLA in healthy donors. Points on this clone: Its target is not known.

Study outcomes and limitations: Being indistinguishable, some V segments were excluded, TRBV6-2 and TRBV6-3 among them. Later on, an analysis found that several of the most significant clusters appeared to be linked to common viral pathogens, which included parvovirus B19.

V lost 3 bases, J lost 2 bases, and 14 bases stayed unmatched. This CDR3 has 18 amino acids. The germline V gene has CDR1 MDHEN and CDR2 SYDVKM. Primers for the PCR totalled 60 Vbeta and 13 Jbeta. Per the authors' pipeline: Later reanalysis found 75 million to 95 million unique TCR beta chains, approximately 11 million of them shared. Libraries were prepared by immunoSEQ multiplex PCR; TCRdb keeps only in-frame clonotypes and omits some of them. The V and J calls and clone size come from that table; D and trimming were worked out from the DNA. This sample has roughly 120,000 clones; roughly 79% occur once, and the top ten carry over 1.5%.

The chain couples TRBV28 to TRBJ1-2, with 8 bases identical to TRBD1. The clonotype originates from a woman aged 18 to 35 in good health and CMV-seronegative. Material: PBMCs. The CDR3 coding sequence is TGTGCCAGCAGTTTTGGGGGACAGGTCGGAGGAGCAAACTATGGCTACACCTTC. It translates to CASSFGGQVGGANYGYTF.